These 15 T cell receptor beta chains share one sample of origin, sequenced in a study of molecular identifiers for immune sequencing clone quantification. TCRdb ran MiXCR on the PCR reads and lists one entry per CDR3 protein. The top ten hold 0.7% to 0.95% of the sample, which has about 320,000 distinct CDR3 sequences, 24% seen once. The sequenced material came from naive CD8+ T cells from blood, with Jurkat cell RNA spiked in. Regarding subset: FACS-sorted CD8+CD4-CCR7+CD45RA+ naive T cells. These receptors originate from a human donor in good health. Some libraries in this study had Jurkat cell RNA spiked in.

This clonotype has just a few counts. The chain recombines TRBV6-1 with TRBJ2-7; D gene ambiguous. Trimming cost V 6 bases and J 3 bases, with 9 bases left between them. Germline values: CDR1 MNHNS, CDR2 SASEGT. The CDR3 consists of 12 residues. Written as DNA, the CDR3 is TGTGCCAGCAGGACTGCGAGCTACGAGCAGTACTTC. It codes for CASRTASYEQYF.

The table lists this clonotype with many counts. The DNA of the CDR3 is TGTGCCTGGAGTGTACGGGGGAGGGGTACCTCCTACGAGCAGTACTTC. Encoded protein: CAWSVRGRGTSYEQYF. The chain joins TRBV30 to TRBJ2-7; 7 nucleotides line up with TRBD2. J gave up 0 bases and V 0 bases, and 8 bases lay outside the gene matches. Germline-derived CDR1 and CDR2 are GTSNPN and SVGIG (reference sequence). The CDR3 is made up of 16 amino acids. Full variable domain (missing parts from reference TRBV30 and TRBJ2-7): SQTIHQWPATLVQPVGSPLSLECTVEGTSNPNLYWYRQAAGRGLQLLFYSVGIGQISSEVPQNLSASRPQDRQFILSSKKLLLSDSGFYLCAWSVRGRGTSYEQYFGPGTRLTVT.

This chain uses TRBV2 with TRBJ1-1, with no clear D. The germline V gene encodes CDR1 SNHLY and CDR2 FYNNEI. This CDR3 spans 14 amino acids. V dropped 3 bases and J dropped 1 base, with 9 bases sitting between them. Written as DNA, the CDR3 is TGTGCCAGCAGTGAGTTTCAGGCGAACACTGAAGCTTTCTTT. Translating gives CASSEFQANTEAFF.

This clonotype was detected a few times. This chain links TRBV7-9 with TRBJ1-3, with D hard to call. This CDR3 is 15 amino acids long. Germline V gene lookup returns CDR1 SEHNR and CDR2 FQNEAQ (reference sequence). The V and J ends lost 5 bases and 0 bases respectively, with 11 bases between them. The CDR3 loop reads CASSPTLGSGNTIYF. In DNA form, the CDR3 reads TGTGCCAGCAGCCCCACACTGGGCTCTGGAAACACCATATATTTT.

This clonotype was picked up many times. This chain connects TRBV7-9 to TRBJ2-3, with 7 positions matching TRBD1. With 2 bases clipped from V and 2 bases from J, the junction kept 7 bases outside the gene matches. From germline, CDR1 is SEHNR and CDR2 FQNEAQ (reference sequence). CDR3 length equals 16 residues. CDR3 sequence: CASSLPDRVDTDTQYF. DNA for the CDR3: TGTGCCAGCAGCTTACCCGACAGGGTTGACACAGATACGCAGTATTTT.

The chain joins TRBV7-9 to TRBJ2-3; TRBD2 agrees at 9 bases. The germline CDR1 and CDR2 sequences are SEHNR and FQNEAQ (reference sequence). The CDR3 is 15 amino acids. The V gene end was trimmed by 3 bases and the J gene end by 4 bases; junction bases not matched to a gene: 5. DNA of the CDR3: TGTGCCAGCAGCTTTGCGGGAGGGGGATCAGATACGCAGTATTTT. Protein product: CASSFAGGGSDTQYF.

The chain employs TRBV7-2 and TRBJ1-6; possible D gene TRBD1, 6 bases. Germline CDR1 reads SGHTA; CDR2 reads FQGNSA. The CDR3 runs to 16 residues. V was trimmed by 2 bases and J by 8 bases, leaving 16 bases between them. The CDR3: CASSLRGGGVDSPLHF. In DNA, the CDR3 is TGTGCCAGCAGCTTAAGGGGGGGTGGAGTAGATTCACCCCTCCACTTT.

The V gene is TRBV20-1, the J gene TRBJ2-7; TRBD1 aligns across 9 bases. Germline values: CDR1 DFQATT, CDR2 SNEGSKA (reference sequence). The CDR3 loop spans 14 amino acids. Trimming at V came to 1 base and at J to 4 bases, leaving 5 bases not matched to a gene. In nucleotides, the CDR3 is TGCAGTGCTAGAGCCCCGGACAGGGGTTACGAGCAGTACTTC. Its protein is CSARAPDRGYEQYF.

A remark on this clonotype: The CDR3 ends on some other residue instead of the conserved phenylalanine or tryptophan, so this is likely a read error. The CDR3 loop reads CAWSIGLAGDNEQFL. CDR3 DNA: TGTGCCTGGAGCATAGGACTAGCGGGGGACAATGAGCAGTTCCTC. The V and J genes are TRBV30 and TRBJ2-1; 13 nucleotides align to TRBD2. CDR1 and CDR2 from the germline V gene are GTSNPN and SVGIG (reference sequence). The CDR3 consists of 15 residues. The V and J ends lost 3 bases and 5 bases, in that order; junction bases with no gene match: 4.

This clonotype was detected ten times or more. The chain combines TRBV6-6 with TRBJ1-4; no definite D call. The length of the CDR3 is 17 residues. The germline V gene encodes CDR1 MNHNY and CDR2 SVGAGI (reference sequence). V lost 2 bases, J lost 0 bases, and 13 bases lay in between. This chain's CDR3 is CASSYGLPQATNEKLFF. CDR3 coding DNA: TGTGCCAGCAGTTACGGCCTGCCTCAAGCAACTAATGAAAAACTGTTTTTT.

This clonotype was recorded many times. The V gene is TRBV7-2, the J gene TRBJ2-5; the D gene is possibly TRBD1 (6 bases). The CDR3 length is 15 residues. The germline V and J ends were trimmed by 5 bases and 1 base, with 14 bases remaining between them. In germline, CDR1 is SGHTA, CDR2 FQGNSA. The CDR3 here is CASSPTTGIQETQYF. For the CDR3, the DNA is TGTGCCAGCAGCCCAACGACAGGCATCCAAGAGACCCAGTACTTC.

This clonotype has at least ten counts. The rearrangement joins TRBV12-3 or TRBV12-4 to TRBJ1-1; D possibly corresponds to TRBD1 (5 bases). The V gene lost 8 bases and the J gene lost 3 bases, with 22 bases spanning the gap. The CDR3 extends over 16 amino acids. The DNA of the CDR3 is TGTGCCAGCTCCCCATCGCGGGGGTCGGGAGACACTGAAGCTTTCTTT. This sequence encodes CASSPSRGSGDTEAFF.

This clonotype was observed a few times. V usage is TRBV14 and J usage is TRBJ2-7, with TRBD1 matching over 10 bases. Germline V CDR1 and CDR2: SGHDN, FVKESK. V lost 0 bases and J lost 5; bases outside the gene matches: 7. This CDR3 has 16 residues. CDR3 region: CASSQDRDRGFDEQYF. The CDR3, as DNA: TGTGCCAGCAGCCAAGACCGGGACAGGGGATTCGACGAGCAGTACTTC.

This clonotype was seen repeatedly, ten times or more. This chain connects TRBV2 to TRBJ1-3, with TRBD1 matching 8 bases. The CDR3 consists of 15 residues. V lost 5 bases and J lost 4; bases outside the gene matches: 7. Germline lookup yields CDR1 SNHLY and CDR2 FYNNEI. For the CDR3, the DNA is TGTGCCAGCAGTATTGGACAGGGTGTAGGAAACACCATATATTTT. Its translation: CASSIGQGVGNTIYF.

This clonotype was counted between two and nine times. V gene TRBV7-9 combines with J gene TRBJ2-1; 11 bases match TRBD1. CDR1 is SEHNR, CDR2 FQNEAQ, per germline (reference sequence). Losses at the gene ends were 4 bases for V and 5 bases for J; bases not matched to a gene: 7. The CDR3 loop spans 16 amino acids. The CDR3 region has the DNA TGTGCCAGCAGCTCGACGGACAGGGGGCGCAACAATGAGCAGTTCTTC. It is translated as CASSSTDRGRNNEQFF.